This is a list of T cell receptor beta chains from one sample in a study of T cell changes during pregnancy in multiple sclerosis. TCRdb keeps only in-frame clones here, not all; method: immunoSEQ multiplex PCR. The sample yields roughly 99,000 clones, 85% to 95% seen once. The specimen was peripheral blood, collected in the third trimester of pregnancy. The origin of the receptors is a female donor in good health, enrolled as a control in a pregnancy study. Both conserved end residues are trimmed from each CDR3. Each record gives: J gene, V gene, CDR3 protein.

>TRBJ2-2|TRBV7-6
ASSFLDRGHSGELF
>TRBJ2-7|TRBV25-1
ASSEYEGRGEQY
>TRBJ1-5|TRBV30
AWSTGSNQPQH
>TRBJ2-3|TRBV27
ASSLSVQLTDTQY
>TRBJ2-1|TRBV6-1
ASIGDRGWFNEQF
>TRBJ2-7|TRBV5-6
ASSFSAGTGRTYEQY
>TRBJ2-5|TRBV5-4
ASSPGTSGGVQETQY
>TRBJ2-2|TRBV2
ASRGEFGTGGQTGELF
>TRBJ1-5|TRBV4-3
ASSQDIFTRGNQPQH
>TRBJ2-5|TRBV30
AWSVLSVTQY
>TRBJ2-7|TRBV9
ASSGQGYEQY
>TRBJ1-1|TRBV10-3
AISEFGQQNTEAF
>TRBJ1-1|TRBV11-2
ASSSSDRVSEAF
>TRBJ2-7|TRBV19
ASSIDGTGGSYEQY
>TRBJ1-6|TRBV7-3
ASSSDRGGNSPLH
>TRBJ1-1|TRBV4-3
ASSQAREGEAF
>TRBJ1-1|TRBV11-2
ASNLGGITEAF
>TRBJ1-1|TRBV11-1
ASSPTPYRDTSNTEAF
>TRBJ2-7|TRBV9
ASSSGGPPYEQY
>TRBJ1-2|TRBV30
AWSVLAGGGYT
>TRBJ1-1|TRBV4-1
ASSQLIYTEAF
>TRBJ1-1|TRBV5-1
ASSSGQGEITEAF
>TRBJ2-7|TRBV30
ATGAYEQY
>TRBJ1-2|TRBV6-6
ASSGPGTGGDGYT
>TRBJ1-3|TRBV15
ATSNAGESGNTIY
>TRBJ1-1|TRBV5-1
ASSSQGAHSEAF
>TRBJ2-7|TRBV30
AWERPGVYEQY
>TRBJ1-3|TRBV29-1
SVSGSSGNTIY
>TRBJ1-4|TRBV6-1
ASTKRGSEEKLF
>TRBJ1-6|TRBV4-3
ASSQVGPGGSPLH
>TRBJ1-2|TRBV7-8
ASSYPGQVGGYT
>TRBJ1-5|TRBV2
ASSLDGSNQPQH
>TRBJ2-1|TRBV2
ASSQGQGIYNEQF
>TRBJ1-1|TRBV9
ASSERDRWTEAF
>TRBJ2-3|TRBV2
ASSEFRTSGGPRDTQY
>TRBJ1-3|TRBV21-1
ASSKALDRAQEGTIY
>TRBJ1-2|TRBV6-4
ATGQGDGYT
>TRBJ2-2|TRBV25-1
ASSEIVSTGLAGELF
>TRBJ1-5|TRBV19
ASSPIASATGLQPQH
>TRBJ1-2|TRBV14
ASSLLSNYGYT
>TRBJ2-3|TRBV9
ASSVGPSTDTQY
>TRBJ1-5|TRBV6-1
ASSTGGVQPQH
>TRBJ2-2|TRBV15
ATSRDQSGAGELF
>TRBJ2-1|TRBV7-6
ASSLGSRPKYNEQF
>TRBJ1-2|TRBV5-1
ASSLEGLGQGYGYT
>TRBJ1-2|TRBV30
AWSSRTGRHGYT
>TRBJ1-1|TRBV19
ASSFVGGEAF